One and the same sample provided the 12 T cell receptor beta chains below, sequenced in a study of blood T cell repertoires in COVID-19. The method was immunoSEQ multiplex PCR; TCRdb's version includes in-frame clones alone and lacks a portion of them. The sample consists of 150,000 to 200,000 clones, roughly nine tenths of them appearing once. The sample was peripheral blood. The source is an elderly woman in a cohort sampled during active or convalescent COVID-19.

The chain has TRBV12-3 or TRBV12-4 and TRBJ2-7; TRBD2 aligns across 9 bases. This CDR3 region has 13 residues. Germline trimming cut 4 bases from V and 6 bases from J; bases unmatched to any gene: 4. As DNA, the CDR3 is TGTGCCAGCAGTTGGCGGGAGGGCGGCGAGCAGTACGTC. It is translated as CASSWREGGEQYV.

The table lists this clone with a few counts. CDR3 DNA sequence: TGTGCCAGCAGTGACGGACAGGGCCAAAATTCACCCCTCCACTTT. The encoded protein is CASSDGQGQNSPLHF. This chain uses TRBV6-4 with TRBJ1-6, with 8 bases aligning to TRBD1. The CDR3 spans 15 residues. V gave up 2 bases and J gave up 7 bases; unmatched junction bases: 4. Looked up from germline, CDR1 is MRHNA and CDR2 is SNTAGT.

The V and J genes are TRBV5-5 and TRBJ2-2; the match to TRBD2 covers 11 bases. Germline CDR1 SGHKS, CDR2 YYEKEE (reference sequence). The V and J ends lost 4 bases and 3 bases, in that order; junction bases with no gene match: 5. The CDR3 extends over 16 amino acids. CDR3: CASSRTSGSYTGELFF. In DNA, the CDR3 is TGTGCCAGCAGCCGTACTAGCGGGAGTTACACCGGGGAGCTGTTTTTT.

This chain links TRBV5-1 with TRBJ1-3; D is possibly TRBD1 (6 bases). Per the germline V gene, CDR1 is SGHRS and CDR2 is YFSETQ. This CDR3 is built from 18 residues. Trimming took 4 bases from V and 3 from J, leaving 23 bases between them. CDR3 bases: TGCGCCAGCAGCCCAGCCCCCTCCACAGGGATTTATGGAAACACCATATATTTT. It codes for CASSPAPSTGIYGNTIYF.

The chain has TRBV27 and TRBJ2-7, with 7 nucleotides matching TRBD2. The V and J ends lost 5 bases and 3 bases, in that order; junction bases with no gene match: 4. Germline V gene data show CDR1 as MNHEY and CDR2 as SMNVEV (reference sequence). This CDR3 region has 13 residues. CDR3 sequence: CASSLKRGYEQYV. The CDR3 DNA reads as TGTGCCAGCAGTCTCAAGCGGGGCTACGAGCAGTACGTC.

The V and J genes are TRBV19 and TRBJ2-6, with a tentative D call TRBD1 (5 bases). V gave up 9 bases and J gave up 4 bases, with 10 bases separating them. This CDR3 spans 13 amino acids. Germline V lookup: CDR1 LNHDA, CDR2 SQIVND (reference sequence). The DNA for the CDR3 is TGTGCCAGCGCTCAGGGAGGGGCCAACGTCCTGACTTTC. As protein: CASAQGGANVLTF. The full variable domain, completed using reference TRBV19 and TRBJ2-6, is DGGITQSPKYLFRKEGQNVTLSCEQNLNHDAMYWYRQDPGQGLRLIYYSQIVNDFQKGDIAEGYSVSREKKESFPLTVTSAQKNPTAFYLCASAQGGANVLTFGAGSRLTVL.

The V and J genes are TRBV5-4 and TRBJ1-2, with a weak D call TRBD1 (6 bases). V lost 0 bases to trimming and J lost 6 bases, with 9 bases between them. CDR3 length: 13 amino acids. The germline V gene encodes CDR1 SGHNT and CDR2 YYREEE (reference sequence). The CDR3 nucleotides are TGTGCCAGCAGCTTGGGAGGGGGAGATGGCTACACCTTC. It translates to CASSLGGGDGYTF.

The CDR3 reads CASGAGWSTEAFF. The CDR3 DNA follows: TGTGCCAGCGGGGCAGGGTGGAGTACTGAAGCTTTCTTT. The chain uses TRBV2 and TRBJ1-1, with a tentative D call TRBD1 (5 bases). Germline lookup yields CDR1 SNHLY and CDR2 FYNNEI. The CDR3 is made up of 13 amino acids. The V end was cut by 8 bases, the J end by 5 bases, with 15 bases between.

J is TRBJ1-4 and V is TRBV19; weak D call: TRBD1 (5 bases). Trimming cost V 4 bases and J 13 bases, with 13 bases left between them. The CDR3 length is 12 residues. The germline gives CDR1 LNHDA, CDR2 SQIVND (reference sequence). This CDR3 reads CASSTTGWGLFF. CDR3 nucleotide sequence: TGTGCCAGTAGTACAACAGGTTGGGGACTGTTTTTT.

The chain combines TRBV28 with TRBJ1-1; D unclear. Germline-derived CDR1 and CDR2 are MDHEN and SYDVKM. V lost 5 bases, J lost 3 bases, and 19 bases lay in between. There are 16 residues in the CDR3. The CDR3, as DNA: TGTGCCAGCAGTGCCTACCGGTATCATTCCGACACTGAAGCTTTCTTT. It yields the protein CASSAYRYHSDTEAFF.

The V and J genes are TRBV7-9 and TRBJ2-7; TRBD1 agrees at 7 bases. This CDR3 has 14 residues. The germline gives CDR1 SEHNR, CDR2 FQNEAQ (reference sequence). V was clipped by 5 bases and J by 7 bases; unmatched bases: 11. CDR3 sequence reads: CASSRDRDLGEQYV. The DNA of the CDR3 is TGTGCCAGCAGCCGCGACAGGGACCTGGGAGAGCAGTACGTC.

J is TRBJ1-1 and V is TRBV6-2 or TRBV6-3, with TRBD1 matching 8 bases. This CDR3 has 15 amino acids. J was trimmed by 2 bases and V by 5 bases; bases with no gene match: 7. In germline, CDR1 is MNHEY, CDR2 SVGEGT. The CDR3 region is CASSTRQGSNTEAFF. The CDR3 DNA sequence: TGTGCCAGCAGTACCCGACAGGGGAGTAACACTGAAGCTTTCTTT.